This entry lists 29 T cell receptor beta chains sequenced from one sample in a study of beta chain features in type 1 diabetes. Whole-study results and caveats: TCRB CDR3s from Type 1 diabetes patients were moderately but significantly shorter in all four CD4+ subsets.

Reverse transcription of all isolated RNA meant that expressed TCRB transcripts were sequenced. Sequenced by immunoSEQ multiplex PCR; TCRdb stores in-frame clones only, minus some. The sample carries approximately 60,000 clones, around 50% recorded once. Their cognate antigens are unknown. The sequenced sample was Tregs from blood. The receptors derive from a woman aged 40 to 50 with type 1 diabetes.

The gene calls are TRBV5-6 and TRBJ2-1, with D perhaps matching TRBD2 (6 bases). There are 15 residues in the CDR3. V was shortened by 3 bases and J by 0 bases, with 10 bases between the two germline ends. In germline, CDR1 is SGHDT, CDR2 YYEEEE. The CDR3 DNA is TGTGCCAGCAGCTCTGGGAGGCGCTCCTACAATGAGCAGTTCTTC. Protein: CASSSGRRSYNEQFF.

This clone was counted a few times. The V call is TRBV5-1, the J call TRBJ1-4; 7 bases agree with TRBD1. Germline CDR1 reads SGHRS; CDR2 reads YFSETQ. There are 14 residues in the CDR3. V was pared by 1 base and J by 5 bases, with 2 bases of the junction left unmatched. For the CDR3, the DNA is TGCGCCAGCAGCTTGACAGGGGAAAATGAAAAACTGTTTTTT. Protein: CASSLTGENEKLFF. The full variable domain, completed using reference TRBV5-1 and TRBJ1-4, is KAGVTQTPRYLIKTRGQQVTLSCSPISGHRSVSWYQQTPGQGLQFLFEYFSETQRNKGNFPGRFSGRQFSNSRSEMNVSTLELGDSALYLCASSLTGENEKLFFGSGTQLSVL.

This clone was seen more than once but under ten times. The CDR3 bases are TGTGCCAGCAGTTCATCGGAGCCCAAAGCTTTCTTT. Its translation is CASSSSEPKAFF. The chain uses TRBV28 and TRBJ1-1; no definite D call. Per the germline V gene, CDR1 is MDHEN and CDR2 is SYDVKM. This CDR3 is 12 amino acids long. Trimming cost V 4 bases and J 9 bases, with 12 bases left between them.

This clone was seen a few times. The chain joins TRBV11-2 to TRBJ1-1; possible D gene TRBD1, 5 bases. Germline V gene sequence: CDR1 SGHAT, CDR2 FQNNGV. Trimming removed 6 bases from V and 0 bases from J, with 8 bases in between. The CDR3 is 13 residues long. The CDR3 region has the DNA TGTGCCAGCAGGACGACAGTGAACACTGAAGCTTTCTTT. Translated: CASRTTVNTEAFF.

V is TRBV5-4 and J is TRBJ2-1; D ambiguous. Germline lookup yields CDR1 SGHNT and CDR2 YYREEE (reference sequence). The V and J ends lost 0 bases and 1 base respectively, with 8 bases between them. There are 15 residues in the CDR3. Here the CDR3 reads CASSLDYKSYNEQFF. The CDR3, as DNA: TGTGCCAGCAGCTTGGACTACAAGTCCTACAATGAGCAGTTCTTC.

The sample holds a few counts of this clone. The chain joins TRBV30 to TRBJ2-7; the D is unclear. V shed 1 base and J shed 1 base, with 5 bases lying between them. Per the germline V gene, CDR1 is GTSNPN and CDR2 is SVGIG (reference sequence). The CDR3 is 12 amino acids. CDR3 DNA: TGTGCCTGGAGTGAGGAGTCCTACGAGCAGTACTTC. It encodes CAWSEESYEQYF.

The chain uses TRBV28 and TRBJ1-2; D gene unclear. With 1 base removed from V and 7 bases from J, the gap between germline ends came to 7 bases. Germline CDR1 reads MDHEN; CDR2 reads SYDVKM. There are 12 residues in the CDR3. The CDR3 DNA is TGTGCCAGCAGTTTATTCGACACTGGCTACACCTTC. Translation: CASSLFDTGYTF.

This clone has just a few counts. This chain uses TRBV5-1 with TRBJ2-3, with no clear D. The CDR3 runs 14 residues. Deletions cut 0 bases from V and 2 bases from J, with 7 bases between. The germline CDR1 and CDR2 sequences are SGHRS and YFSETQ. CDR3 region: CASSLGEVTDTQYF. CDR3 DNA sequence: TGCGCCAGCAGCTTGGGCGAGGTCACAGATACGCAGTATTTT.

This clone appeared a single time. The rearrangement joins TRBV9 to TRBJ2-3; TRBD1 matches 12 bases. CDR1 and CDR2 (germline): SGDLS, YYNGEE. The CDR3 loop spans 15 amino acids. The trim removed 3 bases at V and 4 bases at J, leaving 3 bases unmatched. This CDR3 reads CASSAGTGGSDTQYF. The CDR3, as DNA: TGTGCCAGCAGCGCCGGGACAGGGGGCTCAGATACGCAGTATTTT. Variable domain in full (rest from reference TRBV9 and TRBJ2-3): DSGVTQTPKHLITATGQRVTLRCSPRSGDLSVYWYQQSLDQGLQFLIQYYNGEERAKGNILERFSAQQFPDLHSELNLSSLELGDSALYFCASSAGTGGSDTQYFGPGTRLTVL.

The table lists this clone with a few counts. The chain recombines TRBV11-2 with TRBJ2-1; 7 bases map to TRBD2. This CDR3 is built from 17 residues. The ends lost 2 bases at V and 3 bases at J; junction bases unmatched: 10. CDR1 SGHAT and CDR2 FQNNGV come from the germline V gene. The CDR3: CASSLSPEQRGYNEQFF. Here the CDR3 DNA reads TGTGCCAGCAGCTTATCCCCGGAGCAGCGGGGCTACAATGAGCAGTTCTTC. Full variable domain (missing parts from reference TRBV11-2 and TRBJ2-1): EAGVAQSPRYKIIEKRQSVAFWCNPISGHATLYWYQQILGQGPKLLIQFQNNGVVDDSQLPKDRFSAERLKGVDSTLKIQPAKLEDSAVYLCASSLSPEQRGYNEQFFGPGTRLTVL.

The chain joins TRBV5-6 to TRBJ2-7; 8 positions agree with TRBD1. The CDR3 length is 15 residues. V was pared by 4 bases and J by 6 bases, with 12 bases of the junction left unmatched. Germline values: CDR1 SGHDT, CDR2 YYEEEE. The CDR3 here is CASSPPTGEVGEQYF. CDR3 DNA: TGTGCCAGCAGCCCACCGACAGGGGAGGTCGGCGAGCAGTACTTC.

The chain has TRBV6-5 and TRBJ1-5; D is undetermined. Germline V lookup: CDR1 MNHEY, CDR2 SVGAGI. The germline V and J ends were trimmed by 5 bases and 2 bases, with 7 bases remaining between them. This CDR3 is 13 amino acids long. In DNA form, the CDR3 reads TGTGCCAGCAGTGGGCTCGGCAATCAGCCCCAGCATTTT. Translated: CASSGLGNQPQHF.

J is TRBJ1-4 and V is TRBV13, with 8 bases fitting TRBD1. There are 14 residues in the CDR3. CDR1 and CDR2 from the germline V gene are PRHDT and FYEKMQ (reference sequence). V gave up 2 bases and J gave up 8 bases; unmatched junction bases: 4. This CDR3 reads CASSLPGGDEKLFF. The CDR3 nucleotides are TGTGCCAGCAGCTTACCAGGGGGCGACGAAAAACTGTTTTTT.

This sequence joins TRBV4-1 and TRBJ2-7; the match to TRBD1 covers 9 bases. CDR3 size: 15 residues. Germline V gene lookup returns CDR1 MGHRA and CDR2 YSYEKL. V was clipped by 1 base and J by 1 base; unmatched bases: 2. The CDR3: CASSQGGTGSYEQYF. In nucleotides, the CDR3 is TGCGCCAGCAGCCAAGGGGGGACAGGGTCCTACGAGCAGTACTTC.

This clone was picked up a small number of times. The rearrangement uses TRBV15 and TRBJ2-1, with D perhaps TRBD1 (6 bases). The CDR3 covers 13 residues. From germline, CDR1 is LNHNV and CDR2 YYDKDF (reference sequence). V was pared by 7 bases and J by 9 bases, with 16 bases between. CDR3 sequence: CATTGRLQGEQFF. The CDR3 DNA reads TGTGCCACCACAGGACGGTTACAGGGTGAGCAGTTCTTC. The full variable domain, completed using reference TRBV15 and TRBJ2-1, is DAMVIQNPRYQVTQFGKPVTLSCSQTLNHNVMYWYQQKSSQAPKLLFHYYDKDFNNEADTPDNFQSRRPNTSFCFLDIRSPGLGDTAMYLCATTGRLQGEQFFGPGTRLTVL.

The gene calls are TRBV18 and TRBJ1-2, with 8 bases that match TRBD1. V trimming: 2 bases; J trimming: 4 bases; junction bases outside the gene matches: 6. Germline V lookup: CDR1 KGHSH, CDR2 LQKENI. This CDR3 is 15 amino acids long. CDR3 loop: CASSPGTGGIYGYTF. Written as DNA, the CDR3 is TGTGCCAGCTCACCAGGAACAGGGGGAATCTATGGCTACACCTTC. Complete variable domain (other parts from reference TRBV18 and TRBJ1-2): NAGVMQNPRHLVRRRGQEARLRCSPMKGHSHVYWYRQLPEEGLKFMVYLQKENIIDESGMPKERFSAEFPKEGPSILRIQQVVRGDSAAYFCASSPGTGGIYGYTFGSGTRLTVV.

CDR3 DNA: TGTGCCAGCAGCTTAGAAGTGGGGGGGGGTACTGAAGCTTTCTTT. This encodes CASSLEVGGGTEAFF. This chain uses TRBV7-2 with TRBJ1-1; D is possibly TRBD1 (5 bases). From germline, CDR1 is SGHTA and CDR2 FQGNSA. V lost 1 base and J lost 5, with 14 bases in between. This CDR3 has 15 amino acids.

This clone was picked up a small number of times. The V gene is TRBV6-5, the J gene TRBJ2-2; 7 bases match TRBD1. The CDR3 covers 15 residues. The V and J ends lost 6 bases and 3 bases, in that order; junction bases with no gene match: 7. The V gene's germline CDR1 is MNHEY and CDR2 SVGAGI. The CDR3 is CASRMTGLYTGELFF. The CDR3 region has the DNA TGTGCCAGCAGGATGACAGGGCTCTACACCGGGGAGCTGTTTTTT.

The chain uses TRBV5-6 and TRBJ1-1; 8 positions match TRBD1. Per germline, CDR1 SGHDT and CDR2 YYEEEE. V trimming: 3 bases; J trimming: 1 base; junction bases outside the gene matches: 2. The CDR3 has 14 amino acids. CDR3 region: CASSSGGRNTEAFF. DNA of the CDR3: TGTGCCAGCAGCTCAGGGGGCCGGAACACTGAAGCTTTCTTT.

The gene calls are TRBV6-6 and TRBJ1-2; D is possibly TRBD1 (5 bases). The CDR3 consists of 14 residues. CDR1 and CDR2 from the germline V gene are MNHNY and SVGAGI (reference sequence). V was trimmed by 0 bases and J by 4 bases, leaving 9 bases between them. CDR3 coding DNA: TGTGCCAGCAGTTACTCGGGCAGGGCCTATGGCTACACCTTC. Translation: CASSYSGRAYGYTF.

The V gene is TRBV18, the J gene TRBJ1-1; D is undetermined. The CDR3 runs 13 residues. Germline V gene lookup returns CDR1 KGHSH and CDR2 LQKENI. With 2 bases removed from V and 1 base from J, the gap between germline ends came to 5 bases. CDR3 in DNA: TGTGCCAGCTCACCATTACAGAACACTGAAGCTTTCTTT. It is translated as CASSPLQNTEAFF.

This clone was detected a few times. This chain uses TRBV11-2 with TRBJ1-1, with TRBD1 matching 7 bases. CDR1 and CDR2 from the germline V gene are SGHAT and FQNNGV. With 3 bases clipped from V and 6 bases from J, the junction kept 4 bases outside the gene matches. The CDR3 loop spans 13 amino acids. The CDR3 bases are TGTGCCAGCAGCTTTAACAGGGGCTCTGAAGCTTTCTTT. This translates into CASSFNRGSEAFF. The whole variable domain, remainder taken from reference TRBV11-2 and TRBJ1-1, is EAGVAQSPRYKIIEKRQSVAFWCNPISGHATLYWYQQILGQGPKLLIQFQNNGVVDDSQLPKDRFSAERLKGVDSTLKIQPAKLEDSAVYLCASSFNRGSEAFFGQGTRLTVV.

This clone was counted a few times. V is TRBV18 and J is TRBJ2-5; 9 nucleotides match TRBD1. CDR1 and CDR2 from the germline V gene are KGHSH and LQKENI. The junction had 6 bases not matched to a gene; V was cut back by 3 bases and J by 4 bases. This CDR3 spans 15 amino acids. The CDR3 DNA sequence: TGTGCCAGCTCACCCCGGACAGGGGAAGGAGAGACCCAGTACTTC. Its protein is CASSPRTGEGETQYF.

The CDR3 nucleotides are TGCGCCAGCAGCCCTGACAGAGGCAGGGGGTACGAGCAGTACTTC. Residues: CASSPDRGRGYEQYF. The chain carries TRBV4-3 and TRBJ2-7; 7 positions match TRBD1. Germline trimming cut 4 bases from V and 4 bases from J; bases unmatched to any gene: 10. Germline V gene data show CDR1 as LGHNA and CDR2 as YSLEER. The length of the CDR3 is 15 residues.

This clone was observed a handful of times. The chain couples TRBV14 to TRBJ2-7; D gene uncertain. Trimming removed 1 base at V and 0 bases at J, with 4 bases between. Germline CDR1 SGHDN, CDR2 FVKESK. This CDR3 is built from 13 residues. The CDR3 sequence: CASSQAVSYEQYF. In DNA, the CDR3 is TGTGCCAGCAGCCAAGCTGTCTCCTACGAGCAGTACTTC.

The chain recombines TRBV6-5 with TRBJ1-4, with 12 bases lining up with TRBD1. CDR3 length: 13 residues. V lost 8 bases and J lost 9; bases outside the gene matches: 4. Germline assignment: CDR1 MNHEY and CDR2 SVGAGI. The CDR3: CASEGTGGKKLFF. The CDR3 bases are TGTGCCAGCGAGGGGACAGGGGGCAAAAAACTGTTTTTT.

The rearrangement links TRBV5-4 to TRBJ2-2, with D possibly being TRBD1 (6 bases). Trimming left V 7 bases short and J 3 bases short, with 19 bases between. Germline CDR1 is SGHNT and CDR2 is YYREEE (reference sequence). The CDR3 contains 16 residues. CDR3 sequence reads: CASGQQTGPYTGELFF. Written as DNA, the CDR3 is TGTGCCAGCGGCCAGCAGACAGGCCCCTACACCGGGGAGCTGTTTTTT. Together with reference TRBV5-4 and TRBJ2-2, the CDR3 gives the full variable domain: ETGVTQSPTHLIKTRGQQVTLRCSSQSGHNTVSWYQQALGQGPQFIFQYYREEENGRGNFPPRFSGLQFPNYSSELNVNALELDDSALYLCASGQQTGPYTGELFFGEGSRLTVL.

This clone was recorded a few times. The V gene is TRBV13, the J gene TRBJ2-1; a weak D match, TRBD1 (5 bases). From germline, CDR1 is PRHDT and CDR2 FYEKMQ (reference sequence). This CDR3 is built from 15 residues. Trimming shortened V by 4 bases and J by 5 bases, and 15 bases separated the two germline ends. The CDR3 nucleotides are TGTGCCAGCAGCTCCCCAGGGTGGGCACACAATGAGCAGTTCTTC. This sequence encodes CASSSPGWAHNEQFF.

This chain uses TRBV7-2 with TRBJ2-2, with D possibly TRBD2 on 6 matching bases. Germline V CDR1 and CDR2: SGHTA, FQGNSA. CDR3 length equals 16 residues. V was clipped by 1 base and J by 6 bases, with 15 bases between them. CDR3 coding DNA: TGTGCCAGCAGCTTAGGGGGACTCGTATCAGCCGGGGAGCTGTTTTTT. This sequence encodes CASSLGGLVSAGELFF.